These T cell receptor beta chains were read from a single sample in a study of long-term antiretroviral therapy in people with HIV. Using immunoSEQ multiplex PCR, the repertoire was profiled, and TCRdb retains in-frame clones only, with some absent. The data contain over 10,000 clones, around 77% of them singletons. The sequencing used unsorted PBMCs, collected 0.5 years before starting antiretroviral therapy. The origin of the receptors is a woman aged 40 to 50 with HIV. The CDR3 runs from the conserved cysteine through the conserved F or W. The D gene is left open where the match is weak. Size is stated for part of the rows, as once, few or many counts, or as a class when the clone is expanded.

clone_size: once; j_call: TRBJ2-6; v_call: TRBV5-1; d_call: NA; cdr3_aa: CASSLERGGANVLTF; cdr3_nt: TGCGCCAGCAGCTTGGAAAGAGGGGGGGCCAACGTCCTGACTTTC
clone_size: NA; j_call: TRBJ1-2; v_call: TRBV4-2; d_call: TRBD1; cdr3_aa: CASSLGQGAYGYTF; cdr3_nt: TGTGCCAGCAGCCTGGGACAGGGGGCTTATGGCTACACCTTC
clone_size: NA; j_call: TRBJ1-5; v_call: TRBV6-5; d_call: NA; cdr3_aa: CASSRTASLKKHF; cdr3_nt: TGTGCCAGCAGCCGTACCGCTTCCCTCAAGAAGCATTTT
clone_size: once; j_call: TRBJ2-7; v_call: TRBV14; d_call: TRBD1; cdr3_aa: CASSQGQGDEQYF; cdr3_nt: TGTGCCAGCAGCCAAGGACAGGGCGACGAGCAGTACTTC
clone_size: NA; j_call: TRBJ2-1; v_call: TRBV29-1; d_call: NA; cdr3_aa: CSVAGTVGYNEQFF; cdr3_nt: TGCAGCGTTGCCGGGACGGTCGGGTACAATGAGCAGTTCTTC
clone_size: NA; j_call: TRBJ2-1; v_call: TRBV4-3; d_call: NA; cdr3_aa: CASSQSGGGFANEQFF; cdr3_nt: TGCGCCAGCAGCCAATCTGGGGGCGGATTTGCCAATGAGCAGTTCTTC
clone_size: once; j_call: TRBJ2-3; v_call: TRBV9; d_call: NA; cdr3_aa: CASSALSGRVSTDTQYF; cdr3_nt: TGTGCCAGCAGCGCCCTCTCCGGCAGGGTGAGCACAGATACGCAGTATTTT
clone_size: NA; j_call: TRBJ1-1; v_call: TRBV7-9; d_call: NA; cdr3_aa: CASSLGVGSPEAFF; cdr3_nt: TGTGCCAGCAGCTTAGGGGTGGGCAGCCCTGAAGCTTTCTTT
clone_size: few; j_call: TRBJ2-7; v_call: TRBV4-1; d_call: NA; cdr3_aa: CASSQDMTGFEQYF; cdr3_nt: TGCGCCAGCAGCCAAGATATGACAGGATTCGAGCAGTACTTC
clone_size: NA; j_call: TRBJ2-1; v_call: TRBV12-5; d_call: NA; cdr3_aa: CASGPTFRDSNYNEQFF; cdr3_nt: TGTGCTAGTGGCCCCACATTCCGGGACTCCAACTACAATGAGCAGTTCTTC
clone_size: NA; j_call: TRBJ2-7; v_call: TRBV10-2; d_call: NA; cdr3_aa: CASRKDPGPYEQYF; cdr3_nt: TGCGCCAGCAGAAAAGACCCTGGGCCCTACGAGCAGTACTTC
clone_size: NA; j_call: TRBJ1-3; v_call: TRBV15; d_call: TRBD1; cdr3_aa: CATSRRLGQDSGNTIYF; cdr3_nt: TGTGCCACCAGCAGAAGATTAGGACAGGACTCTGGAAACACCATATATTTT
clone_size: NA; j_call: TRBJ2-7; v_call: TRBV5-4; d_call: NA; cdr3_aa: CASSLDISPYEQYF; cdr3_nt: TGTGCCAGCAGCCTCGACATTAGCCCCTACGAGCAGTACTTC
clone_size: NA; j_call: TRBJ2-6; v_call: TRBV7-9; d_call: NA; cdr3_aa: CASSRTGANVLTF; cdr3_nt: TGTGCCAGCAGCAGGACTGGGGCCAACGTCCTGACTTTC